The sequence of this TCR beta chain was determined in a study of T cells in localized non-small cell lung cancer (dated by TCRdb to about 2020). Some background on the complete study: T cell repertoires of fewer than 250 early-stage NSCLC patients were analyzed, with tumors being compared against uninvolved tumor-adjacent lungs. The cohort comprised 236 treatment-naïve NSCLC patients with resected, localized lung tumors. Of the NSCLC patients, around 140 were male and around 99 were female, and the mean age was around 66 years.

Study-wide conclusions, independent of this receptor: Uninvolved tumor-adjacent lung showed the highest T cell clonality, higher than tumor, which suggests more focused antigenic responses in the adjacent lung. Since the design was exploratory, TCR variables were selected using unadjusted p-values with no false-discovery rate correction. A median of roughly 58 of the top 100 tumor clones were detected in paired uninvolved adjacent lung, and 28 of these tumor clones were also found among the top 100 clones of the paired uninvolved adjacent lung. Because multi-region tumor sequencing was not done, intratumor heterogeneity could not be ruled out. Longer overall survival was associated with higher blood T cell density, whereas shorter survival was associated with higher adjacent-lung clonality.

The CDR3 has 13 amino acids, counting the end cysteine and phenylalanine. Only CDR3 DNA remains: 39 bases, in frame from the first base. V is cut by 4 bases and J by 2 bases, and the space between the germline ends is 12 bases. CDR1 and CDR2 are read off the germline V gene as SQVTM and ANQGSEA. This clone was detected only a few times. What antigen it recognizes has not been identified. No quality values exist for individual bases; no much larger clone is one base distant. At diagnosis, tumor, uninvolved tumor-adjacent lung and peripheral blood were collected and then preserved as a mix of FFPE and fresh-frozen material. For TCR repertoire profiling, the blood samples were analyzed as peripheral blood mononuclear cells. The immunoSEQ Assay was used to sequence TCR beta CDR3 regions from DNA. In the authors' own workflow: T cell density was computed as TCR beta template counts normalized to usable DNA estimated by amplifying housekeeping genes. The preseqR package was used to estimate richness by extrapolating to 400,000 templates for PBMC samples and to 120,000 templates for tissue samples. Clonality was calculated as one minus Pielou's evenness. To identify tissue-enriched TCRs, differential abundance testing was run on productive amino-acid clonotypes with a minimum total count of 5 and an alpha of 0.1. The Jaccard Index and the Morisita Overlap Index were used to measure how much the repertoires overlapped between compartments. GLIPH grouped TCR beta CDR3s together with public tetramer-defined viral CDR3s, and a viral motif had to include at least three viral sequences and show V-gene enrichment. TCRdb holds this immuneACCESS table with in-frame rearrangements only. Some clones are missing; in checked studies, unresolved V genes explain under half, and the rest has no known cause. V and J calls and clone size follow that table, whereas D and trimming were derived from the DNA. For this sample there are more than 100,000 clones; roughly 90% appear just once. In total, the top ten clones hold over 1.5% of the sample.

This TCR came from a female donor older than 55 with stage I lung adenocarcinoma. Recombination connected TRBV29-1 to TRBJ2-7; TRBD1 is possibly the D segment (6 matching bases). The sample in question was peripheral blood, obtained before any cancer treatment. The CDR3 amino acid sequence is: CSVGGHGTYEQYF. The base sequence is TGCAGCGTTGGGGGACATGGAACCTACGAGCAGTACTTC.